This is a list of T cell receptor beta chains from one sample in a study of cytomegalovirus exposure and HLA in healthy donors. Some clones are missing from TCRdb's copy, which holds only in-frame ones; the method was immunoSEQ multiplex PCR. Here the sample spans 150,000 to 200,000 clones, about 85% being singletons. Sequencing input: PBMCs. The origin of the receptors is a woman aged 50 to 60 in good health and CMV-seronegative. Both conserved end residues are part of each CDR3. The order of the fields is D gene, J gene, V gene, clone size, CDR3 DNA, CDR3 protein. A D gene is named only where the DNA matches it firmly. Rows may omit the clone size; those that give it use once, few, many or a size class.

.,TRBJ2-3,TRBV9,.,TGTGCCAGCAGCGTAGTCGGGATTCAAACTAGCACAGATACGCAGTATTTT,CASSVVGIQTSTDTQYF
.,TRBJ1-1,TRBV19,.,TGTGCCAGTCACGGCAGGCTGACTGAAGCTTTCTTT,CASHGRLTEAFF
TRBD1,TRBJ1-6,TRBV5-1,.,TGCGCCAGCAGCTTGGTTCCAGGGGGCTCGAATTCACCCCTCCACTTT,CASSLVPGGSNSPLHF
TRBD1,TRBJ1-2,TRBV5-1,few,TGCGCCAGCAGCAGGGGACAGGGGAACTATGGCTACACCTTC,CASSRGQGNYGYTF
.,TRBJ2-3,TRBV9,.,TGTGCCAGCAGCCCTCAGACAGGCCTAAGCACAGATACGCAGTATTTT,CASSPQTGLSTDTQYF
TRBD1,TRBJ2-7,TRBV5-4,.,TGTGCCAGCAGCTTCGGGGACAGGGGTTACTCCTACGAGCAGTACTTC,CASSFGDRGYSYEQYF
TRBD1,TRBJ2-7,TRBV11-2,.,TGTGCCAGCAGCTTAGTAATAGGACAGGGGGCTCAGTACTTC,CASSLVIGQGAQYF
TRBD1,TRBJ2-7,TRBV6-5,.,TGTGCCAGCAGTTACTCGGTCAGGGGGCGCGAGCAGTACTTC,CASSYSVRGREQYF
TRBD1,TRBJ2-7,TRBV11-1,.,TGTGCCAGCAGCTTAGGTGGGACAGGGGGCGAGCAGTACTTC,CASSLGGTGGEQYF
TRBD1,TRBJ1-1,TRBV10-3,.,TGTGCCATCAGTGAGTATAAGGGGGCCTCTGAAGCTTTCTTT,CAISEYKGASEAFF
TRBD1,TRBJ1-6,TRBV5-6,.,TGTGCCAGCAGCCCGGGACAGGGAATTTCACCCCTCCACTTT,CASSPGQGISPLHF
TRBD1,TRBJ2-1,TRBV7-3,.,TGTGCCAGCAGCGTAACCCGGGACAGTTACAATGAGCAGTTCTTC,CASSVTRDSYNEQFF
TRBD2,TRBJ2-1,TRBV10-3,.,TGTGCCATCAGTGAGTCGTCGCTAGCGGGAGTCAATGAGCAGTTCTTC,CAISESSLAGVNEQFF
.,TRBJ1-1,TRBV19,.,TGTGCCAGTAGTCCCGGACAGTCCCCTATGAACACTGAAGCTTTCTTT,CASSPGQSPMNTEAFF
.,TRBJ1-4,TRBV2,few,TGTGCCAGCAGTGAAGCGGCCAGGCCTCTGTTTTTT,CASSEAARPLFF